These 5 T cell receptor beta chains were sequenced from one sample in a study of radiotherapy plus CTLA-4 blockade in lung cancer (dated 2018 in TCRdb). The library relied on the immunoSEQ multiplex PCR assay. The immuneACCESS repertoire file appears here via TCRdb, limited to in-frame rearrangements. These files lack a portion of the clones; in checked studies, under half of the deficit traces to unresolved V genes, and the cause of the others is not known. The sample records about 70,000 clones, around 77% of which are singletons. About 17% of the sample belongs to the ten largest clones. The sequenced sample was peripheral blood, obtained from a patient treated with radiotherapy plus ipilimumab. All receptors derive from a human donor with non-small cell lung cancer whose response to radiotherapy plus ipilimumab could not be evaluated. Some clones in this sample may be carry-over from other donors' samples.

The V gene is TRBV27, the J gene TRBJ1-5; a possible D gene is TRBD1 (6 bases). Germline assignment: CDR1 MNHEY and CDR2 SMNVEV (reference sequence). This CDR3 is 19 amino acids long. V lost 5 bases and J lost 0, with 23 bases in between. In nucleotides, the CDR3 is TGTGCCAGCAGTGAAACTGGACAGCCAAACTTTTATAGCAATCAGCCCCAGCATTTT. This translates into CASSETGQPNFYSNQPQHF.

The V and J genes are TRBV28 and TRBJ2-7; D gene ambiguous. The CDR3 is 13 amino acids. Between the trimmed V and J ends, which lost 5 bases and 0 bases, there was a span of 8 bases. The germline V gene encodes CDR1 MDHEN and CDR2 SYDVKM. The CDR3 nucleotides read TGTGCCAGCAGTCTCGACAACTCCTACGAGCAGTACTTC. Translation gives CASSLDNSYEQYF.

The gene calls are TRBV6-1 and TRBJ1-2, with unresolved D. Germline values: CDR1 MNHNS, CDR2 SASEGT. V was shortened by 5 bases and J by 0 bases, with 7 bases between the two germline ends. CDR3 length: 13 amino acids. CDR3 bases: TGTGCCAGCAGTACTAGCACTAACTATGGCTACACCTTC. Protein: CASSTSTNYGYTF.

The chain couples TRBV6-1 to TRBJ1-5, with D uncertain. V lost 1 base, J lost 7 bases, and 11 bases lay in between. Germline assignment: CDR1 MNHNS and CDR2 SASEGT. The CDR3 is 14 residues long. In nucleotides, the CDR3 is TGTGCCAGCAGTGAAGTTCTGGAGGAACAGCCCCAGCATTTT. Amino acids: CASSEVLEEQPQHF.

This clone has a single count. The gene calls are TRBV9 and TRBJ2-1; 9 positions agree with TRBD2. The CDR3 consists of 16 residues. Germline V gene data show CDR1 as SGDLS and CDR2 as YYNGEE. The ends lost 4 bases at V and 5 bases at J; junction bases unmatched: 10. CDR3 nucleotide sequence: TGTGCCAGCAGCCCTCTCTTAGCGGGGGACCACAATGAGCAGTTCTTC. This sequence encodes CASSPLLAGDHNEQFF.